Presented here are 29 T cell receptor beta chains from one specimen sequenced in a study of cytomegalovirus exposure and HLA in healthy donors. Primers included in the PCR were 60 Vbeta and 13 Jbeta primers. Repertoires were generated with immunoSEQ multiplex PCR, while TCRdb's copy carries only in-frame clones and drops some. This sample carries some 190,000 clones, approximately 80% of them seen once, and the ten largest clones take 1.5% to 2%. Sequenced material: PBMCs. The receptors come from a man aged 18-30 years in good health and CMV-seronegative.

This clone was seen a few times. The same CDR3 arises from other DNA sequences in this sample as well. The chain combines TRBV2 with TRBJ2-3; 10 nucleotides match TRBD1. In germline, CDR1 is SNHLY, CDR2 FYNNEI. The CDR3 contains 14 residues. Trimming removed 6 bases from V and 3 bases from J; junction bases left unmatched: 3. The CDR3 here is CASRVDRGTDTQYF. CDR3 in DNA: TGTGCCAGCAGGGTGGACAGGGGGACAGATACGCAGTATTTT.

The rearrangement joins TRBV10-3 to TRBJ2-7; 9 bases fit TRBD2. The V gene end was trimmed by 6 bases and the J gene end by 6 bases; junction bases not matched to a gene: 6. CDR3 length equals 13 residues. Germline V gives CDR1 ENHRY, CDR2 SYGVKD. The CDR3 DNA reads TGTGCCATCAGATATAGCGGGAGTCCCGAGCAGTACTTC. It encodes CAIRYSGSPEQYF.

The chain links TRBV4-2 to TRBJ1-4; the D gene is possibly TRBD1 (5 bases). Germline CDR1 is LGHNA and CDR2 is YNFKEQ. The CDR3 length is 20 residues. Trimming removed 3 bases at V and 2 bases at J, with 25 bases between. The CDR3 here is CASSHPTASAQGATNEKLFF. CDR3 coding DNA: TGTGCCAGCAGCCATCCGACCGCATCCGCCCAGGGTGCGACTAATGAAAAACTGTTTTTT.

The genes are TRBV7-9 and TRBJ2-1, with 10 bases matching TRBD2. Germline lookup yields CDR1 SEHNR and CDR2 FQNEAQ (reference sequence). This CDR3 comprises 17 residues. V was clipped by 1 base and J by 6 bases; unmatched bases: 9. The CDR3 sequence: CASSLGPSGSPSNEQFF. DNA for the CDR3: TGTGCCAGCAGCTTAGGGCCTAGCGGGAGCCCTAGCAATGAGCAGTTCTTC.

The CDR3 reads CASRTGNTGELFF. For the CDR3, the DNA is TGTGCTAGTCGAACAGGGAATACCGGGGAGCTGTTTTTT. The gene calls are TRBV12-5 and TRBJ2-2; tentatively, D is TRBD1 (6 bases). Germline V lookup: CDR1 LGHNT, CDR2 FRNRAP. The CDR3 is made up of 13 amino acids. V was cut by 8 bases and J by 5 bases, with 12 bases left in between.

V and J are TRBV6-1 and TRBJ2-7, with 8 bases aligning to TRBD1. V lost 6 bases and J lost 3; bases outside the gene matches: 10. The CDR3 has 15 residues. Germline V lookup: CDR1 MNHNS, CDR2 SASEGT. CDR3 DNA: TGTGCCAGCAGACGACAGGGGAAGGGGGTCTACGAGCAGTACTTC. It translates to CASRRQGKGVYEQYF.

The chain has TRBV11-2 and TRBJ2-3, with D possibly being TRBD2 (5 bases). The CDR3 sequence is 15 residues long. Germline values: CDR1 SGHAT, CDR2 FQNNGV. Trimming took off 5 bases at V and 0 bases at J, with 12 bases between the two ends. CDR3 protein: CASSLRPGSTDTQYF. DNA of the CDR3: TGTGCCAGCAGCCTACGGCCGGGGAGCACAGATACGCAGTATTTT. Combining the CDR3 with reference TRBV11-2 and TRBJ2-3 gives the whole variable domain EAGVAQSPRYKIIEKRQSVAFWCNPISGHATLYWYQQILGQGPKLLIQFQNNGVVDDSQLPKDRFSAERLKGVDSTLKIQPAKLEDSAVYLCASSLRPGSTDTQYFGPGTRLTVL.

This clone was seen only once. The chain is built from TRBV2 and TRBJ1-1, with D perhaps matching TRBD1 (5 bases). The CDR3 is 15 amino acids. Between the trimmed V and J ends, which lost 2 bases and 1 base, there was a span of 11 bases. Looked up from germline, CDR1 is SNHLY and CDR2 is FYNNEI. For the CDR3, the DNA is TGTGCCAGCAGTGAACGAGGGACTGGGAACACTGAAGCTTTCTTT. This gives the protein CASSERGTGNTEAFF.

This chain uses TRBV4-2 with TRBJ2-2; 10 bases fit TRBD2. This CDR3 has 16 residues. Losses at the gene ends were 4 bases for V and 3 bases for J; bases not matched to a gene: 5. Germline V gene data show CDR1 as LGHNA and CDR2 as YNFKEQ. CDR3 nucleotides: TGTGCCAGCAGCCGCACTAGCGGGGTGGACACCGGGGAGCTGTTTTTT. It encodes CASSRTSGVDTGELFF.

The chain has TRBV9 and TRBJ2-3; possibly TRBD2 for D (6 bases). This CDR3 has 16 amino acids. V lost 3 bases to trimming and J lost 6 bases, with 20 bases between them. Germline V gene sequence: CDR1 SGDLS, CDR2 YYNGEE. CDR3 nucleotides: TGTGCCAGCAGCGGGCGGGGTGCGGGCGCAAGCGATACGCAGTATTTT. It yields the protein CASSGRGAGASDTQYF.

The rearrangement links TRBV28 to TRBJ1-1; the D is unclear. The germline V and J ends were trimmed by 1 base and 9 bases, with 15 bases remaining between them. Germline V CDR1 and CDR2: MDHEN, SYDVKM. The CDR3 totals 14 residues. The CDR3: CASSLLFLGLQAFF. The CDR3 bases are TGTGCCAGCAGTTTATTATTTTTGGGCCTACAAGCTTTCTTT. Using reference TRBV28 and TRBJ1-1 for the parts outside the CDR3, the full variable domain is DVKVTQSSRYLVKRTGEKVFLECVQDMDHENMFWYRQDPGLGLRLIYFSYDVKMKEKGDIPEGYSVSREKKERFSLILESASTNQTSMYLCASSLLFLGLQAFFGQGTRLTVV.

The rearrangement links TRBV5-1 to TRBJ2-1; 14 nucleotides agree with TRBD2. The germline V gene has CDR1 SGHRS and CDR2 YFSETQ. V lost 4 bases to trimming and J lost 6 bases; unmatched junction nucleotides: 3. The CDR3 is made up of 15 amino acids. CDR3 nucleotides: TGCGCCAGCAGCGGGGGACTAGCGGGAGCCAATGAGCAGTTCTTC. Amino acids: CASSGGLAGANEQFF.

The CDR3 protein is CASGTGGETQYF. CDR3 nucleotide sequence: TGTGCCAGCGGAACAGGGGGGGAGACCCAGTACTTC. The chain couples TRBV27 to TRBJ2-5; 8 nucleotides line up with TRBD1. V gave up 8 bases and J gave up 5 bases; unmatched junction bases: 4. The CDR3 totals 12 residues. Germline assignment: CDR1 MNHEY and CDR2 SMNVEV (reference sequence).

This chain connects TRBV19 to TRBJ1-1; D is undetermined. V shed 5 bases and J shed 1 base, with 14 bases lying between them. There are 15 residues in the CDR3. Per the germline V gene, CDR1 is LNHDA and CDR2 is SQIVND (reference sequence). The CDR3 reads CASSPSSTANTEAFF. CDR3 coding DNA: TGTGCCAGTAGTCCCTCATCAACAGCGAACACTGAAGCTTTCTTT.

This rearrangement joins TRBV6-6 to TRBJ1-5, with 8 nucleotides matching TRBD1. In germline, CDR1 is MNHNY, CDR2 SVGAGI (reference sequence). This CDR3 has 15 amino acids. The V gene end was trimmed by 8 bases and the J gene end by 2 bases; junction bases not matched to a gene: 8. CDR3 nucleotide sequence: TGTGCCAGCGCTCCGGGACAGGACGGCAATCAGCCCCAGCATTTT. The encoded protein is CASAPGQDGNQPQHF.

V and J are TRBV30 and TRBJ1-4; D perhaps matches TRBD1 (6 bases). The germline CDR1 and CDR2 sequences are GTSNPN and SVGIG (reference sequence). The CDR3 sequence is 15 residues long. The V end lost 3 bases, the J end lost 7 bases, and 18 bases lay between the germline ends. As DNA, the CDR3 is TGTGCCTGGAGCGCCCAAGGGGGGGCTGGTGAAAAACTGTTTTTT. Residues: CAWSAQGGAGEKLFF.

This clone was counted only a few times. The gene calls are TRBV11-3 and TRBJ1-4; 7 nucleotides match TRBD1. Germline loops: CDR1 SGHNT, CDR2 YENEEA. This CDR3 region has 12 residues. With 5 bases clipped from V and 10 bases from J, the junction kept 4 bases outside the gene matches. The CDR3 spells CASSPGGGKLFF. The CDR3 coding sequence is TGTGCCAGCAGCCCAGGGGGAGGAAAACTGTTTTTT.

As DNA, the CDR3 is TGTGCCGTCTCTAGCGGGAGGAGCGATACGCAGTATTTT. Translating it yields CAVSSGRSDTQYF. V gene TRBV30 combines with J gene TRBJ2-3; TRBD2 agrees at 11 bases. V trimming: 8 bases; J trimming: 6 bases; junction bases outside the gene matches: 7. The V gene's germline CDR1 is GTSNPN and CDR2 SVGIG (reference sequence). The CDR3 has 13 amino acids.

Only a few counts were recorded for this clone. This chain uses TRBV9 with TRBJ1-3, with 7 bases fitting TRBD1. CDR3 length: 15 residues. Germline V CDR1 and CDR2: SGDLS, YYNGEE. J lost 9 bases, V lost 0 bases, and 9 bases had no gene match. The DNA for the CDR3 is TGTGCCAGCAGCGTAGAAACAGGGGACCTGGGCACCATATATTTT. Residues: CASSVETGDLGTIYF. The entire variable domain, with the rest obtained from reference TRBV9 and TRBJ1-3, is as follows: DSGVTQTPKHLITATGQRVTLRCSPRSGDLSVYWYQQSLDQGLQFLIQYYNGEERAKGNILERFSAQQFPDLHSELNLSSLELGDSALYFCASSVETGDLGTIYFGEGSWLTVV.

This clone was observed a single time. This chain uses TRBV30 with TRBJ2-5, with TRBD1 matching over 10 bases. Per germline, CDR1 GTSNPN and CDR2 SVGIG (reference sequence). This CDR3 is built from 14 residues. V lost 5 bases to trimming and J lost 5 bases; unmatched junction nucleotides: 8. The chain's CDR3 is CAWGPGTGEETQYF. CDR3 nucleotides: TGTGCCTGGGGCCCCGGGACAGGGGAGGAGACCCAGTACTTC.

This chain uses TRBV27 with TRBJ2-7; D possibly corresponds to TRBD1 (6 bases). Trimming left V 4 bases short and J 3 bases short, with 7 bases between. Germline V gene data show CDR1 as MNHEY and CDR2 as SMNVEV (reference sequence). The CDR3 is 12 amino acids. The CDR3 sequence: CASSSDSYEQYF. As DNA, the CDR3 is TGTGCCAGCAGTTCGGACAGCTACGAGCAGTACTTC.

This rearrangement joins TRBV5-6 to TRBJ2-7, with 7 bases that match TRBD1. CDR1 is SGHDT and CDR2 is YYEEEE in the germline V gene. The V and J ends lost 7 bases and 0 bases, in that order; junction bases with no gene match: 7. The length of the CDR3 is 14 residues. As DNA, the CDR3 is TGTGCCAGCCGGACAGGCCTATTCTCCTACGAGCAGTACTTC. Protein product: CASRTGLFSYEQYF.

Only one count was recorded for this clone. The chain carries TRBV15 and TRBJ1-2; 7 nucleotides align to TRBD1. CDR1 is LNHNV and CDR2 is YYDKDF in the germline V gene (reference sequence). Losses at the gene ends were 3 bases for V and 14 bases for J; bases not matched to a gene: 6. The CDR3 has 11 amino acids. The CDR3 sequence: CATSSQGVGTF. The CDR3 DNA reads as TGTGCCACCAGCAGCCAGGGGGTGGGGACCTTC.

A few counts support this clone. The chain uses TRBV28 and TRBJ1-4; possibly TRBD1 for D (5 bases). The length of the CDR3 is 13 residues. Germline V gene lookup returns CDR1 MDHEN and CDR2 SYDVKM. V was cut by 6 bases and J by 7 bases, with 12 bases left in between. CDR3 DNA sequence: TGTGCCAGCAGCCACCCCAGGGCTGAAAAACTGTTTTTT. Its translation: CASSHPRAEKLFF.

The chain uses TRBV9 and TRBJ2-7; perhaps TRBD1 as D (6 bases). CDR3 size: 14 residues. Germline V gene data show CDR1 as SGDLS and CDR2 as YYNGEE. Between the trimmed V and J ends, which lost 4 bases and 3 bases, there was a span of 14 bases. CDR3 DNA: TGTGCCAGCAGCTCAGGGGACGGATTCTACGAGCAGTACTTC. Translating gives CASSSGDGFYEQYF.

This clone has only a few counts. The CDR3 sequence is CASSLVGGPGSPLHF. The CDR3 DNA sequence: TGTGCCAGCAGTTTAGTTGGAGGGCCGGGGTCACCCCTCCACTTT. V is TRBV28 and J is TRBJ1-6; no clear D gene. Germline V gives CDR1 MDHEN, CDR2 SYDVKM. This CDR3 is 15 amino acids long. V was shortened by 2 bases and J by 10 bases, with 15 bases between the two germline ends.

CDR3 in DNA: TGTGCCAGCAGTTACCAAGGGGCTAGCACAGATACGCAGTATTTT. Translation gives CASSYQGASTDTQYF. The rearrangement joins TRBV6-6 to TRBJ2-3; tentative D call: TRBD1 (5 bases). Germline V CDR1 and CDR2: MNHNY, SVGAGI (reference sequence). Trimming cost V 2 bases and J 0 bases, with 9 bases left between them. The CDR3 runs to 15 residues.

There are a few counts of this clone. The chain joins TRBV5-1 to TRBJ1-1; D remains ambiguous. V was clipped by 6 bases and J by 7 bases, with 16 bases between them. Looked up from germline, CDR1 is SGHRS and CDR2 is YFSETQ. CDR3 size: 13 residues. The chain's CDR3 is CASTPGPSDEAFF. The CDR3 region has the DNA TGCGCCAGCACCCCGGGTCCGTCTGATGAAGCTTTCTTT.

The rearrangement uses TRBV15 and TRBJ1-2, with D hard to call. CDR1 and CDR2 from the germline V gene are LNHNV and YYDKDF (reference sequence). The CDR3 runs to 14 residues. Trimming removed 0 bases at V and 7 bases at J, with 12 bases between. The CDR3, as DNA: TGTGCCACCAGCAGAGATCCCGAAGCTGGTGGCTACACCTTC. Its translation is CATSRDPEAGGYTF.